This paragraph covers one TCR beta chain sequence. The target of this receptor is not known. No clone much larger than this one lies a single base away; base qualities are absent. The method was the immunoSEQ multiplex PCR assay. TCRdb took over this immuneACCESS table, retaining in-frame rearrangements with V and J assigned. Such tables are incomplete; in checked studies, under half of the missing clones stem from an unresolved V gene, and the remainder is unexplained. This sample has some 110,000 clones in its table, and approximately 93% of those were observed once. The ten top clones hold about 2.8% of the sample. The CDR3 starts with the cysteine, ends with the phenylalanine, and has 14 residues. Only the CDR3 region is kept as DNA, spanning 42 bases read in frame from base 1. V and J are trimmed by 4 bases and 2 bases, and the gene matches miss 3 bases of the junction. The CDR1 and CDR2 encoded by the germline V gene are MNHEY and SVGAGI.

These data come from a study of control samples from healthy donors and cancer patients (dated by TCRdb to the early 2020s). The sequence came from a man aged 30-40 years in good health. Sequenced: blood. The rearrangement joined TRBV6-5 to TRBJ1-2, with 8 central nucleotides matching TRBD1. CDR3 sequence: CASSWDRWNYGYTF. The bases are TGTGCCAGCAGTTGGGACAGGTGGAACTATGGCTACACCTTC.